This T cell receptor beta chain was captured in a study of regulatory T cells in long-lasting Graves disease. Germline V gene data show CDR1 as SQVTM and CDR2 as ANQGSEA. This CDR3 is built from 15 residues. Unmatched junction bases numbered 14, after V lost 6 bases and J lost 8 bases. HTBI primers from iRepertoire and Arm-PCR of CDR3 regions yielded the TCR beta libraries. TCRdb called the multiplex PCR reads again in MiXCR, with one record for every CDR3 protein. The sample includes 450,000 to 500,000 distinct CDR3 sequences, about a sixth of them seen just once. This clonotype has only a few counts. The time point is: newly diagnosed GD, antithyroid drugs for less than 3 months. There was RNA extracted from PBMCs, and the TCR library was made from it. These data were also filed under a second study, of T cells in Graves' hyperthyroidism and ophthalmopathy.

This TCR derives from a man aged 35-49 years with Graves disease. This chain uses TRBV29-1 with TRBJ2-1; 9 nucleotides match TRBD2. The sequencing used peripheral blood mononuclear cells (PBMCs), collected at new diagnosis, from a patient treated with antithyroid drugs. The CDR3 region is CSVRGIAGEVDEQFF. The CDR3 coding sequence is TGCAGCGTGAGGGGAATAGCGGGAGAGGTCGATGAGCAGTTCTTC.